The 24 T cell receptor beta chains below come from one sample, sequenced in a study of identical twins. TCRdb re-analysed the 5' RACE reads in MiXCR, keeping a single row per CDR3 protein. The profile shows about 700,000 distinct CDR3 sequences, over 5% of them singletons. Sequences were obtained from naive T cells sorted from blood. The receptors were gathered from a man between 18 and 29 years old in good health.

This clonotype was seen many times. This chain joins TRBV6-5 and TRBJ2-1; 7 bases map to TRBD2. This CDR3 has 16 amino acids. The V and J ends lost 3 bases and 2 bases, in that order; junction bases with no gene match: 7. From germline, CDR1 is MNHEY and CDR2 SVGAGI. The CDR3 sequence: CASSYVGEGPYNEQFF. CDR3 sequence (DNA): TGTGCCAGCAGTTATGTGGGGGAGGGCCCCTACAATGAGCAGTTCTTC.

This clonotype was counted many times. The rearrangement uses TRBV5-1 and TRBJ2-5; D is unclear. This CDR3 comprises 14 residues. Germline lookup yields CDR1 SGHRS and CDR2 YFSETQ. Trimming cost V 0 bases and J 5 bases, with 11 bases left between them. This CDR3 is CASSLEAGSETQYF. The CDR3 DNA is TGCGCCAGCAGCTTGGAGGCAGGCTCGGAGACCCAGTACTTC.

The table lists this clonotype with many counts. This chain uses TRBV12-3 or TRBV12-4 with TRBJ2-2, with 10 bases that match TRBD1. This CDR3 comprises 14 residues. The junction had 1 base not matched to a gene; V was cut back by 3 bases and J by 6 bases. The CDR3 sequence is CASSFGTGAGELFF. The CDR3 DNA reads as TGTGCCAGCAGTTTTGGGACAGGGGCCGGGGAGCTGTTTTTT.

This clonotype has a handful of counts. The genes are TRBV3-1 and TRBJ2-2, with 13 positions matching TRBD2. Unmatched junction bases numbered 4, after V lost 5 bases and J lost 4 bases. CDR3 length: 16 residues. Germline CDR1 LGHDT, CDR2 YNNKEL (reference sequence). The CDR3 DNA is TGTGCCAGCAGCTACGGACTAGCGGGAGCCACCGGGGAGCTGTTTTTT. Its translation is CASSYGLAGATGELFF.

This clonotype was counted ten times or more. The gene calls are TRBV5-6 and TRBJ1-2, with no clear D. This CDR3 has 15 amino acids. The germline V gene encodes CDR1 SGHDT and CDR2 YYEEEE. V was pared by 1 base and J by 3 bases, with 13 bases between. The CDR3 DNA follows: TGTGCCAGCAGCTTGTTAGGTTTAGCGGACTATGGCTACACCTTC. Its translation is CASSLLGLADYGYTF.

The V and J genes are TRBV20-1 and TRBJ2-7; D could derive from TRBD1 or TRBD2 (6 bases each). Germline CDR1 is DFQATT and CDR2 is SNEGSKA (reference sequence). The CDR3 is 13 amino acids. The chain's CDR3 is CSAPGDKPYEQYF. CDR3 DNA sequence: TGCAGCGCGCCGGGGGACAAGCCCTACGAGCAGTACTTC.

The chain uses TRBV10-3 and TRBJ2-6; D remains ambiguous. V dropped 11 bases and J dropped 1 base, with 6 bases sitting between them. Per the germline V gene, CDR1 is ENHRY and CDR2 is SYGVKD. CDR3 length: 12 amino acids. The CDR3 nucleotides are TGTGCCGCCCAGTCTGGGGCCAACGTCCTGACTTTC. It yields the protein CAAQSGANVLTF.

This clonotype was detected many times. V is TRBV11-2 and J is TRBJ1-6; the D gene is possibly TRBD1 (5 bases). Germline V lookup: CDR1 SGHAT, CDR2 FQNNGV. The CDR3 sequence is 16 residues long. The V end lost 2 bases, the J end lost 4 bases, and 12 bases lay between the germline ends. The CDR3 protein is CASSLRQLLYNSPLHF. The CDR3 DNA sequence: TGTGCCAGCAGCTTACGACAGCTACTTTATAATTCACCCCTCCACTTT. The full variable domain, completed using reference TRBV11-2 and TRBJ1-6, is EAGVAQSPRYKIIEKRQSVAFWCNPISGHATLYWYQQILGQGPKLLIQFQNNGVVDDSQLPKDRFSAERLKGVDSTLKIQPAKLEDSAVYLCASSLRQLLYNSPLHFGNGTRLTVT.

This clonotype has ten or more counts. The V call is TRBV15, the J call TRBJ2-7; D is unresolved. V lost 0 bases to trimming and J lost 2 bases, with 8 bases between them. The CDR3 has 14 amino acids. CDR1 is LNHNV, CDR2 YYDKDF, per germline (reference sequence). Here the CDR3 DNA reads TGTGCCACCAGCAGAGACCGAAGAGCCTACGAGCAGTACTTC. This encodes CATSRDRRAYEQYF. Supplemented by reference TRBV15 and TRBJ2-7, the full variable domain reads DAMVIQNPRYQVTQFGKPVTLSCSQTLNHNVMYWYQQKSSQAPKLLFHYYDKDFNNEADTPDNFQSRRPNTSFCFLDIRSPGLGDTAMYLCATSRDRRAYEQYFGPGTRLTVT.

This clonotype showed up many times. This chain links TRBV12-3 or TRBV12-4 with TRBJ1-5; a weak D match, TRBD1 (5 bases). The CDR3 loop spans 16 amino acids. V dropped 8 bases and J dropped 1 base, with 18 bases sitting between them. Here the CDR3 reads CASLGRGMRSNQPQHF. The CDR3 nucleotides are TGTGCCAGCCTGGGACGGGGGATGAGGAGCAATCAGCCCCAGCATTTT.

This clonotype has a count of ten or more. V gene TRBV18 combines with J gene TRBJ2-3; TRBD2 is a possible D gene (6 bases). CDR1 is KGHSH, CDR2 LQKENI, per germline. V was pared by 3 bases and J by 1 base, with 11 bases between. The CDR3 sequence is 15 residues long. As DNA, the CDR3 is TGTGCCAGCTCACCTCGGCGGGACCGCACAGATACGCAGTATTTT. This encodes CASSPRRDRTDTQYF. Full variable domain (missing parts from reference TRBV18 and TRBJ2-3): NAGVMQNPRHLVRRRGQEARLRCSPMKGHSHVYWYRQLPEEGLKFMVYLQKENIIDESGMPKERFSAEFPKEGPSILRIQQVVRGDSAAYFCASSPRRDRTDTQYFGPGTRLTVL.

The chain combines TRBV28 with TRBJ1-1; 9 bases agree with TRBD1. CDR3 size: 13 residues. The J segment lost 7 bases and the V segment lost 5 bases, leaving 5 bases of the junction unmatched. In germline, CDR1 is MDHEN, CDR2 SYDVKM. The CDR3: CASSGTGRVEAFF. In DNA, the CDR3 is TGTGCCAGCAGTGGGACAGGGCGAGTTGAAGCTTTCTTT.

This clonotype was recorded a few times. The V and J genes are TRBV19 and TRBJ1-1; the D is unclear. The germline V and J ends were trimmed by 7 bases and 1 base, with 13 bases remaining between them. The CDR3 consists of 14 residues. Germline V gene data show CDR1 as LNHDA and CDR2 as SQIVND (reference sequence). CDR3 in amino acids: CASTQRRGNTEAFF. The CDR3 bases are TGTGCCAGTACCCAACGTAGAGGGAACACTGAAGCTTTCTTT.

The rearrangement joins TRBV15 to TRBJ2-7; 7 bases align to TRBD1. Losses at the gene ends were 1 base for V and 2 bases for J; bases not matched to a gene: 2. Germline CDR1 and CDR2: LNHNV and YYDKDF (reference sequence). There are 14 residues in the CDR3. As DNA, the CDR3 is TGTGCCACCAGCAGAGTTCAGGGGGCCTACGAGCAGTACGTC. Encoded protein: CATSRVQGAYEQYV.

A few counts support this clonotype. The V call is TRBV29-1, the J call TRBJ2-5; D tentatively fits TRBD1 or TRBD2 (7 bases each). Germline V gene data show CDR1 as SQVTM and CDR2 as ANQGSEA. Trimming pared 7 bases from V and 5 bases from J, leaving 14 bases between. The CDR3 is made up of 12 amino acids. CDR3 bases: TGCAGCGCCCCCCAGGGGGGGGAGACCCAGTACTTC. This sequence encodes CSAPQGGETQYF.

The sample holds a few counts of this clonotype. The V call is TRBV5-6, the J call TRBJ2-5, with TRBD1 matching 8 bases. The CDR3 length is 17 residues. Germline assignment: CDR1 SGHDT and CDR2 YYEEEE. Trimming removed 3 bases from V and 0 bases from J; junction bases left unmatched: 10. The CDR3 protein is CASSWRSTGGYQETQYF. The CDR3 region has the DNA TGTGCCAGCAGCTGGCGGAGTACAGGGGGTTACCAAGAGACCCAGTACTTC. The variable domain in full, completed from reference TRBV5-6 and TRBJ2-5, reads DAGVTQSPTHLIKTRGQQVTLRCSPKSGHDTVSWYQQALGQGPQFIFQYYEEEERQRGNFPDRFSGHQFPNYSSELNVNALLLGDSALYLCASSWRSTGGYQETQYFGPGTRLLVL.

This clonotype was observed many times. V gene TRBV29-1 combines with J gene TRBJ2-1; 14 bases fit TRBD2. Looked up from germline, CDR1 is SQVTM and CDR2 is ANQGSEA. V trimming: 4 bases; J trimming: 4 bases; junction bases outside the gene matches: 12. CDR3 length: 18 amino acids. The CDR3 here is CSVAGGLAGVDVYNEQFF. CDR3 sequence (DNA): TGCAGCGTTGCGGGGGGACTAGCGGGAGTAGACGTTTACAATGAGCAGTTCTTC.

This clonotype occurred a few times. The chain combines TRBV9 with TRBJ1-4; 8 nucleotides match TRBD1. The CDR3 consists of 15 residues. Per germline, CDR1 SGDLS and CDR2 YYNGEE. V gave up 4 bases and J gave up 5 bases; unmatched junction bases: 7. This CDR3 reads CASSKMGTGNEKLFF. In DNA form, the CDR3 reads TGTGCCAGCAGCAAGATGGGGACAGGAAATGAAAAACTGTTTTTT.

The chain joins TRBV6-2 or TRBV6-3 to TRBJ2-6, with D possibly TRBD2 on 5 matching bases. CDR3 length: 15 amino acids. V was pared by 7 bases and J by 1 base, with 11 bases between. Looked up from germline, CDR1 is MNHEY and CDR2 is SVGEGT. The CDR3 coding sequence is TGTGCCAGCACTGGGAGCAAGTCTGGGGCCAACGTCCTGACTTTC. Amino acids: CASTGSKSGANVLTF.

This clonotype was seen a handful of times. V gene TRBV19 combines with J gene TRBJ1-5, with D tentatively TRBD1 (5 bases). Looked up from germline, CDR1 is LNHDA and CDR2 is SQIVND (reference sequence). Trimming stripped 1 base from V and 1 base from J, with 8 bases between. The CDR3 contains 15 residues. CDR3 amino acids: CASSIGWDSNQPQHF. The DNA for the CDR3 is TGTGCCAGTAGTATAGGTTGGGACAGCAATCAGCCCCAGCATTTT.

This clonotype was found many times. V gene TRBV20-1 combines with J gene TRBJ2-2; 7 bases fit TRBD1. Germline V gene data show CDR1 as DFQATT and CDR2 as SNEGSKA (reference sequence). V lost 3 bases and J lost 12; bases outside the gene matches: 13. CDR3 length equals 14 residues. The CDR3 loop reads CSASRSGQFAKLFF. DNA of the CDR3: TGCAGTGCTAGCCGCTCGGGACAGTTTGCAAAGCTGTTTTTT.

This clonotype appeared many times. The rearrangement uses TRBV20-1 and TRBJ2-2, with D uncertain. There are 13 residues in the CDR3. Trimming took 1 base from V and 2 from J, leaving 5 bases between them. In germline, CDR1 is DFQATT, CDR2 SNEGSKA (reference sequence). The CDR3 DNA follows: TGCAGTGCTAGAGCAGGAAACACCGGGGAGCTGTTTTTT. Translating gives CSARAGNTGELFF.

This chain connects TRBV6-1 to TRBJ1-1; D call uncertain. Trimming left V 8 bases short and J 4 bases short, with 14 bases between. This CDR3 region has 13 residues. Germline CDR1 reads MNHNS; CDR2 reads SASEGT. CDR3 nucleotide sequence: TGTGCCAGCTCTATCGGAGCGAGCACTGAAGCTTTCTTT. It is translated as CASSIGASTEAFF.

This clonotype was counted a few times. Written as DNA, the CDR3 is TGTGCCAGCAGTGAATCTTTGGGAATATCGGAGACCCAGTACTTC. This codes for CASSESLGISETQYF. The J gene is TRBJ2-5, the V gene TRBV25-1; D call uncertain. Germline loops: CDR1 MGHDK, CDR2 SYGVNS. The CDR3 is 15 amino acids. Between the trimmed V and J ends, which lost 1 base and 5 bases, there was a span of 14 bases.